This T cell receptor beta chain was captured in a study of T cell repertoires in cytomegalovirus infection (dated by TCRdb to the late 2010s). Broadly, across the study: Alongside well-studied HLA-B-restricted epitopes, the peptide stimulations were aimed at recently identified HLA-C-restricted CMV epitopes, whose presentation resists viral immunomodulation. The HLA type of each donor mattered for the analysis, because public TCR beta signatures pointed to carriage of CMV infection along with the matching HLA type. Paper-wide results and their limitations: The ex vivo response was dominated by HLA-C-restricted CMV-specific TCR beta clonotypes, which also provided the single most frequent clonotype in two of eight donors. Carriers of CMV infection plus the relevant HLA type were discriminated by the cumulative frequency of public TCR beta family members in the study cohort and in an independent roughly 320-donor cohort.

In this sample, this clonotype turned up many times. What antigen it recognizes has not been identified. No clone much larger than this one lies a single base away; base qualities are absent. Trimming removed 0 bases from V and 7 bases from J, leaving 15 bases between the germline ends. As encoded in the germline V gene, CDR1 is SGHTA while CDR2 is FQGTGA. The CDR3 goes from the cysteine to the phenylalanine over 16 residues. The CDR3 DNA has 48 bases and is translated from base 1. Reading the label with the study, this specimen's treatment or condition is: in vitro stimulation with specific CMV peptide epitopes to enrich CMV-specific T cells. TCRdb lists the instrument as Illumina HiSeq 1500. Starting from the raw public reads, TCRdb applied fastp trimming at Q25, assembled clones with MiXCR and retained in-frame beta chains. Each entry merges the rows of one CDR3 protein and shows their most common DNA and genes. Recorded for this sample are approximately 100,000 distinct CDR3 sequences; around 30% of them occurred a single time. Around 80% of the sample belongs to the ten largest clones.

The sequencing here drew on CD8+ T cells from cultured PBMCs, taken from culture after CMV antigen stimulation. The origin of this receptor is a human donor in good health (CMV status not recorded). Some clones in this sample may be carry-over from other donors' samples. The rearranged chain carries TRBV7-3 and TRBJ2-2; no confident D gene assignment can be made. The CDR3 region: CASSLTSSGVGGELFF. The sequenced DNA is TGTGCCAGCAGCTTAACGAGTTCTGGGGTTGGCGGGGAGCTGTTTTTT.